This TCR beta chain was documented in a study of Graves' ophthalmopathy and Graves' hyperthyroidism. Scientists amplified the TCR beta CDR3 regions from RNA transcripts. HTBI primers served in a first-round RT-PCR, which a second-round multiplex PCR followed. One entry per CDR3 protein results from TCRdb running MiXCR on the multiplex PCR reads. The data hold approximately 210,000 distinct CDR3 sequences, with just under 30% observed a single time. This clonotype has a count of ten or more. Germline CDR1 and CDR2: LNHDA and SQIVND (reference sequence). V lost 3 bases and J 4 bases, leaving 4 bases between the germline ends. The CDR3 runs 12 residues.

The clonotype originates from a man aged 45-65 years with Graves' ophthalmopathy. The genes are TRBV19 and TRBJ1-5; D remains unclear. Sample: peripheral blood. This CDR3 is CASSIGNQPQHF. The CDR3 bases are TGTGCCAGTAGTATTGGGAATCAGCCCCAGCATTTT.